These T cell receptor beta chains were read from a single sample in a study of T cells after yellow fever vaccination. TCRdb independently ran MiXCR on the 5' RACE reads; one entry per CDR3 protein. The sample lists 300,000 to 350,000 distinct CDR3 sequences, 4% to 5.5% occurring once. The sequencing here drew on PBMCs, taken 15 days after the yellow fever booster vaccination. The receptors were sampled from a man younger than 35 who received the YFV17D yellow fever vaccine. Each CDR3 is given with its conserved first and last residue. Fields, in order: V gene, D gene, clone size, J gene, CDR3 protein, CDR3 DNA. A D gene is named only where the DNA matches it firmly. Where a row states a size, it is once, few, many or the class of an expanded clone; other rows omit it.

v_gene: TRBV14; d_gene: TRBD1; abundance: .; j_gene: TRBJ2-3; CDR3aa: CASSQPRQGGTDTQYF; CDR3nt: TGTGCCAGCAGCCAACCACGACAGGGCGGCACAGATACGCAGTATTTT
v_gene: TRBV24-1; d_gene: .; abundance: .; j_gene: TRBJ1-1; CDR3aa: CATSPGPRGEAFF; CDR3nt: TGTGCCACCAGTCCGGGCCCCCGCGGTGAAGCTTTCTTT
v_gene: TRBV29-1; d_gene: .; abundance: few; j_gene: TRBJ2-2; CDR3aa: CSVAPGTGELFF; CDR3nt: TGCAGCGTCGCCCCGGGGACCGGGGAGCTGTTTTTT
v_gene: TRBV12-3/TRBV12-4; d_gene: .; abundance: .; j_gene: TRBJ2-5; CDR3aa: CASTGTRETQYF; CDR3nt: TGTGCCAGTACCGGGACGCGCGAGACCCAGTACTTC
v_gene: TRBV27; d_gene: .; abundance: many; j_gene: TRBJ1-5; CDR3aa: CASSPQGPNQPQHF; CDR3nt: TGTGCCAGCAGTCCACAGGGCCCCAATCAGCCCCAGCATTTT
v_gene: TRBV7-2; d_gene: .; abundance: few; j_gene: TRBJ2-4; CDR3aa: CASSVTGLAKNIQYF; CDR3nt: TGTGCCAGCAGCGTTACCGGCCTAGCCAAAAACATTCAGTACTTC
v_gene: TRBV23-1; d_gene: .; abundance: few; j_gene: TRBJ2-4; CDR3aa: CASSQVRGRSKNIQYF; CDR3nt: TGCGCCAGCAGTCAAGTCCGGGGACGGTCCAAAAACATTCAGTACTTC
v_gene: TRBV12-3/TRBV12-4; d_gene: .; abundance: many; j_gene: TRBJ1-1; CDR3aa: CASSLQGMAPKSEAFF; CDR3nt: TGTGCCAGCAGTTTGCAAGGAATGGCTCCCAAGTCTGAAGCTTTCTTT
v_gene: TRBV5-1; d_gene: .; abundance: many; j_gene: TRBJ2-1; CDR3aa: CASSFQGPYNEQFF; CDR3nt: TGCGCCAGCAGCTTCCAGGGACCCTACAATGAGCAGTTCTTC
v_gene: TRBV5-8; d_gene: .; abundance: few; j_gene: TRBJ2-7; CDR3aa: CASSLLGRGYEQYF; CDR3nt: TGTGCCAGCAGCTTGCTCGGCAGGGGTTACGAGCAGTACTTC
v_gene: TRBV20-1; d_gene: TRBD1; abundance: .; j_gene: TRBJ1-6; CDR3aa: CSAPGQGESSPLHF; CDR3nt: TGCAGTGCACCGGGACAGGGAGAAAGTTCACCCCTCCACTTT
v_gene: TRBV6-2/TRBV6-3; d_gene: .; abundance: .; j_gene: TRBJ2-3; CDR3aa: CASSYRPGLGDTQYF; CDR3nt: TGTGCCAGCAGTTACCGTCCCGGACTCGGGGATACGCAGTATTTT
v_gene: TRBV12-3/TRBV12-4; d_gene: TRBD1; abundance: .; j_gene: TRBJ1-2; CDR3aa: CASSPRDRAVGYTF; CDR3nt: TGTGCCAGCAGTCCGCGGGACAGGGCCGTGGGCTACACCTTC
v_gene: TRBV5-1; d_gene: .; abundance: many; j_gene: TRBJ2-3; CDR3aa: CASSLGRASTDTQYF; CDR3nt: TGCGCCAGCAGCTTGGGACGGGCGAGCACAGATACGCAGTATTTT
v_gene: TRBV18; d_gene: .; abundance: few; j_gene: TRBJ1-6; CDR3aa: CASFPGGAGSPLHF; CDR3nt: TGTGCCAGCTTCCCGGGGGGGGCTGGTTCACCCCTCCACTTT
v_gene: TRBV20-1; d_gene: .; abundance: .; j_gene: TRBJ2-6; CDR3aa: CSASQGLPGANVLTF; CDR3nt: TGCAGTGCTAGTCAGGGGCTCCCTGGGGCCAACGTCCTGACTTTC
v_gene: TRBV9; d_gene: TRBD2; abundance: many; j_gene: TRBJ2-5; CDR3aa: CASSVGGGGQETQYF; CDR3nt: TGTGCCAGCAGCGTAGGCGGGGGAGGGCAAGAGACCCAGTACTTC
v_gene: TRBV5-1; d_gene: TRBD1; abundance: many; j_gene: TRBJ1-1; CDR3aa: CASSRDRWNTEAFF; CDR3nt: TGCGCCAGCAGCCGGGACAGGTGGAACACTGAAGCTTTCTTT
v_gene: TRBV7-3; d_gene: TRBD1; abundance: few; j_gene: TRBJ2-2; CDR3aa: CASSLYPTTGGIDTGELFF; CDR3nt: TGTGCCAGCAGCTTGTACCCCACTACAGGGGGCATTGACACCGGGGAGCTGTTTTTT
v_gene: TRBV6-5; d_gene: .; abundance: .; j_gene: TRBJ1-4; CDR3aa: CASSRTREKLFF; CDR3nt: TGTGCCAGCAGTAGGACCCGTGAAAAACTGTTTTTT
v_gene: TRBV19; d_gene: .; abundance: few; j_gene: TRBJ2-2; CDR3aa: CASSIFIWNTGELFF; CDR3nt: TGTGCCAGTAGTATTTTTATTTGGAACACCGGGGAGCTGTTTTTT
v_gene: TRBV6-2/TRBV6-3; d_gene: TRBD2; abundance: .; j_gene: TRBJ2-1; CDR3aa: CASSYSSPSGGRNEQFF; CDR3nt: TGTGCCAGCAGTTACTCGAGTCCGAGCGGGGGGCGGAATGAGCAGTTCTTC